These 27 T cell receptor beta chains came from one sample sequenced in a study of shared clonotypes between healthy human individuals. Sequenced by immunoSEQ multiplex PCR; TCRdb stores in-frame clones only, minus some. The repertoire holds roughly 2.2 million clones, just under 95% seen once, with more than 0.35% in the top ten. Sequencing used naive CD4+ T cells from PBMCs. The subset here: CD45RA+ positively selected. Every receptor here comes from a man between 18 and 35 years old in good health. Some clones in this sample may be carry-over from other donors' samples.

This sequence joins TRBV18 and TRBJ1-2; the D is unclear. Per the germline V gene, CDR1 is KGHSH and CDR2 is LQKENI. The CDR3 sequence is 13 residues long. V lost 3 bases and J 5 bases, leaving 10 bases between the germline ends. CDR3 amino acids: CASSPVPQYGYTF. CDR3 in DNA: TGTGCCAGCTCACCGGTACCTCAGTATGGCTACACCTTC.

This clone was observed once. The J gene is TRBJ1-2, the V gene TRBV5-4; 10 bases fit TRBD1. CDR1 and CDR2 from the germline V gene are SGHNT and YYREEE (reference sequence). V dropped 3 bases and J dropped 7; count of bases not matched to a gene: 6. This CDR3 has 14 residues. CDR3 DNA: TGTGCCAGCAGCTCTGACAGGGGGCGAACTGGCTACACCTTC. Its translation: CASSSDRGRTGYTF.

The chain is built from TRBV30 and TRBJ2-1; 9 nucleotides agree with TRBD1. CDR3 length: 14 residues. CDR1 is GTSNPN, CDR2 SVGIG, per germline (reference sequence). The V and J ends lost 3 bases and 8 bases, in that order; junction bases with no gene match: 8. The CDR3 sequence: CAWRRTGVVYEQFF. DNA for the CDR3: TGTGCCTGGAGAAGGACAGGGGTTGTGTATGAGCAGTTCTTC. The variable domain in full, completed from reference TRBV30 and TRBJ2-1, reads SQTIHQWPATLVQPVGSPLSLECTVEGTSNPNLYWYRQAAGRGLQLLFYSVGIGQISSEVPQNLSASRPQDRQFILSSKKLLLSDSGFYLCAWRRTGVVYEQFFGPGTRLTVL.

The gene calls are TRBV30 and TRBJ2-1; the match to TRBD2 covers 8 bases. The germline V gene encodes CDR1 GTSNPN and CDR2 SVGIG (reference sequence). V shed 0 bases and J 7 bases; nucleotides not matched to a gene: 11. The CDR3 is 16 residues long. CDR3 region: CAWSVPSGPWRNEQFF. The DNA of the CDR3 is TGTGCCTGGAGTGTACCTAGCGGGCCTTGGCGGAATGAGCAGTTCTTC.

V and J are TRBV6-1 and TRBJ2-3; 8 bases align to TRBD1. This CDR3 is built from 13 residues. V lost 6 bases to trimming and J lost 5 bases; unmatched junction nucleotides: 4. The germline CDR1 and CDR2 sequences are MNHNS and SASEGT. The CDR3 nucleotides read TGTGCCAGCAGCAAAGACAGGGGAGATACGCAGTATTTT. It yields the protein CASSKDRGDTQYF.

This clone was found once. The genes are TRBV2 and TRBJ2-2; TRBD2 aligns across 8 bases. The CDR3 runs to 16 residues. Per the germline V gene, CDR1 is SNHLY and CDR2 is FYNNEI. V shed 4 bases, J shed 7 bases, and the junction held 11 bases outside the gene matches. In DNA form, the CDR3 reads TGTGCCAGCAGTGCCTCCGAAGCGGGAGTTATCGGGGAGCTGTTTTTT. Residues: CASSASEAGVIGELFF. Combining the CDR3 with reference TRBV2 and TRBJ2-2 gives the whole variable domain EPEVTQTPSHQVTQMGQEVILRCVPISNHLYFYWYRQILGQKVEFLVSFYNNEISEKSEIFDDQFSVERPDGSNFTLKIRSTKLEDSAMYFCASSASEAGVIGELFFGEGSRLTVL.

The chain is built from TRBV29-1 and TRBJ2-7; D is unclear. This CDR3 region has 12 residues. V lost 5 bases and J 2 bases, leaving 10 bases between the germline ends. CDR1 is SQVTM, CDR2 ANQGSEA, per germline. The CDR3 protein is CSVNDGAYEQYF. The CDR3 bases are TGCAGCGTTAACGACGGAGCCTACGAGCAGTACTTC.

This chain links TRBV7-6 with TRBJ1-4, with D tentatively TRBD1 (5 bases). The CDR3 length is 15 residues. Germline CDR1 reads SGHVS; CDR2 reads FNYEAQ. Trimming took off 5 bases at V and 7 bases at J, with 17 bases between the two ends. The CDR3 loop is CASSPGFVIGEKLFF. CDR3 in DNA: TGTGCCAGCAGCCCAGGGTTTGTTATCGGTGAAAAACTGTTTTTT.

As to this clone: At the DNA level, this CDR3 is encoded by other sequences in the same sample as well. The chain combines TRBV9 with TRBJ2-6; D unresolved. Germline values: CDR1 SGDLS, CDR2 YYNGEE. The V gene lost 1 base and the J gene lost 1 base, with 3 bases spanning the gap. This CDR3 has 14 residues. CDR3 protein: CASSVQSGANVLTF. CDR3 coding DNA: TGTGCCAGCAGCGTACAGTCTGGGGCCAACGTCCTGACTTTC.

This sequence joins TRBV5-4 and TRBJ2-7; D uncertain. Trimming removed 0 bases at V and 4 bases at J, with 14 bases between. The CDR3 is 15 residues long. CDR1 SGHNT and CDR2 YYREEE come from the germline V gene (reference sequence). The CDR3 reads CASSLEGSRYYEQYF. CDR3 DNA: TGTGCCAGCAGCTTGGAAGGCTCCAGATATTACGAGCAGTACTTC.

This clone was recorded a few times. The chain recombines TRBV18 with TRBJ1-2, with TRBD1 identical over 8 bases. The CDR3 totals 14 residues. Unmatched junction bases numbered 9, after V lost 6 bases and J lost 6 bases. Germline assignment: CDR1 KGHSH and CDR2 LQKENI. This chain's CDR3 is CASSSIQGVHGYTF. CDR3 in DNA: TGTGCCAGCTCGTCAATACAGGGGGTTCATGGCTACACCTTC. The full variable domain, rest sourced from reference TRBV18 and TRBJ1-2, is NAGVMQNPRHLVRRRGQEARLRCSPMKGHSHVYWYRQLPEEGLKFMVYLQKENIIDESGMPKERFSAEFPKEGPSILRIQQVVRGDSAAYFCASSSIQGVHGYTFGSGTRLTVV.

This clone was seen a handful of times. Other DNA sequences in this sample translate to the same CDR3. The chain uses TRBV18 and TRBJ1-5; perhaps TRBD1 as D (5 bases). Trimming stripped 6 bases from V and 0 bases from J, with 9 bases between. Germline V CDR1 and CDR2: KGHSH, LQKENI. The CDR3 consists of 14 residues. This CDR3 reads CASSSGLSNQPQHF. In DNA, the CDR3 is TGTGCCAGCTCCTCGGGGCTTAGCAATCAGCCCCAGCATTTT.

The V and J genes are TRBV19 and TRBJ1-1; D not certain. The V end was cut by 7 bases, the J end by 0 bases, with 9 bases between. Germline CDR1 reads LNHDA; CDR2 reads SQIVND (reference sequence). There are 13 residues in the CDR3. Written as DNA, the CDR3 is TGTGCCAGTAACCGGGGAATGAACACTGAAGCTTTCTTT. Translating gives CASNRGMNTEAFF. Drawing the rest from reference TRBV19 and TRBJ1-1, the complete variable domain is DGGITQSPKYLFRKEGQNVTLSCEQNLNHDAMYWYRQDPGQGLRLIYYSQIVNDFQKGDIAEGYSVSREKKESFPLTVTSAQKNPTAFYLCASNRGMNTEAFFGQGTRLTVV.

This chain joins TRBV4-1 and TRBJ2-7, with TRBD2 identical over 7 bases. This CDR3 comprises 14 residues. V was pared by 4 bases and J by 4 bases, with 7 bases of the junction left unmatched. In germline, CDR1 is MGHRA, CDR2 YSYEKL. CDR3 sequence: CASSPRDYSYEQYF. The CDR3 DNA reads TGCGCCAGCAGCCCCCGGGACTACTCTTACGAGCAGTACTTC.

V and J are TRBV11-2 and TRBJ2-1; 7 nucleotides match TRBD1. This CDR3 spans 14 amino acids. CDR1 SGHAT and CDR2 FQNNGV come from the germline V gene. The V segment lost 4 bases and the J segment 4 bases; nucleotides outside the gene matches: 4. DNA of the CDR3: TGTGCCAGCAGCTCAGGACAGGAATACAATGAGCAGTTCTTC. Translation: CASSSGQEYNEQFF.

This rearrangement joins TRBV7-9 to TRBJ2-1; the D is unclear. Trimming removed 5 bases at V and 6 bases at J, with 8 bases between. Germline V gene sequence: CDR1 SEHNR, CDR2 FQNEAQ (reference sequence). The CDR3 length is 12 residues. In nucleotides, the CDR3 is TGTGCCAGCAGCCCCCACGGCAATGAGCAGTTCTTC. This sequence encodes CASSPHGNEQFF.

The chain links TRBV27 to TRBJ2-1, with 14 bases that match TRBD2. Trimming took 8 bases from V and 9 from J; bases not matched to a gene: 9. Germline V gene sequence: CDR1 MNHEY, CDR2 SMNVEV (reference sequence). This CDR3 has 15 residues. CDR3 bases: TGTGCCAGCCGTGGGGGACTAGCGGGAGCAGCTGAGCAGTTCTTC. It encodes CASRGGLAGAAEQFF.

The rearrangement links TRBV7-6 to TRBJ2-1, with 8 bases fitting TRBD2. The trim removed 5 bases at V and 2 bases at J, leaving 5 bases unmatched. The length of the CDR3 is 15 residues. Germline assignment: CDR1 SGHVS and CDR2 FNYEAQ. In DNA, the CDR3 is TGTGCCAGCAGCACTTCCGGGAGGGCCTACAATGAGCAGTTCTTC. Amino acids: CASSTSGRAYNEQFF.

J is TRBJ1-5 and V is TRBV5-1; the D gene is possibly TRBD1 (6 bases). Germline-derived CDR1 and CDR2 are SGHRS and YFSETQ. The V end lost 0 bases, the J end lost 1 base, and 8 bases lay between the germline ends. There are 15 residues in the CDR3. The CDR3 DNA sequence: TGCGCCAGCAGCTTGGATACAGGGAGCAATCAGCCCCAGCATTTT. Encoded protein: CASSLDTGSNQPQHF.

The rearrangement joins TRBV19 to TRBJ2-1, with D possibly TRBD1 on 5 matching bases. The V end was cut by 2 bases, the J end by 5 bases, with 19 bases between. This CDR3 has 17 amino acids. The V gene's germline CDR1 is LNHDA and CDR2 SQIVND (reference sequence). CDR3 protein: CASSIIAAGSIDNEQFF. Written as DNA, the CDR3 is TGTGCCAGTAGTATAATCGCCGCAGGGTCTATCGACAATGAGCAGTTCTTC.

V usage is TRBV28 and J usage is TRBJ2-7; D remains ambiguous. V gave up 6 bases and J gave up 0 bases, with 18 bases separating them. The CDR3 loop spans 16 amino acids. Germline V lookup: CDR1 MDHEN, CDR2 SYDVKM. CDR3 DNA sequence: TGTGCCAGCAGCCCGTCAGACACCGCCCCCTCCTACGAGCAGTACTTC. It encodes CASSPSDTAPSYEQYF.

This chain links TRBV9 with TRBJ1-2; D remains ambiguous. Trimming pared 0 bases from V and 5 bases from J, leaving 14 bases between. The germline V gene encodes CDR1 SGDLS and CDR2 YYNGEE. The CDR3 spans 15 residues. The CDR3 DNA is TGTGCCAGCAGCGTAGAAGCGCGAGGGAATTATGGCTACACCTTC. This encodes CASSVEARGNYGYTF. Full variable domain (missing parts from reference TRBV9 and TRBJ1-2): DSGVTQTPKHLITATGQRVTLRCSPRSGDLSVYWYQQSLDQGLQFLIQYYNGEERAKGNILERFSAQQFPDLHSELNLSSLELGDSALYFCASSVEARGNYGYTFGSGTRLTVV.

The CDR3 sequence is CASSYSDPRSNQPQHF. The CDR3 DNA follows: TGTGCCAGCAGTTACTCGGACCCGAGAAGCAATCAGCCCCAGCATTTT. V is TRBV6-5 and J is TRBJ1-5; D unresolved. Germline V CDR1 and CDR2: MNHEY, SVGAGI. Trimming stripped 0 bases from V and 1 base from J, with 10 bases between. The CDR3 consists of 16 residues.

The chain employs TRBV10-3 and TRBJ2-7; D is uncertain. Germline loops: CDR1 ENHRY, CDR2 SYGVKD. CDR3 length: 13 residues. V dropped 7 bases and J dropped 4 bases, with 14 bases sitting between them. The chain's CDR3 is CAIMASQPYEQYF. In DNA form, the CDR3 reads TGTGCCATCATGGCCAGTCAGCCATACGAGCAGTACTTC.

The chain couples TRBV28 to TRBJ2-3; TRBD1 is a possible D gene (6 bases). The CDR3 spans 15 residues. Germline CDR1 reads MDHEN; CDR2 reads SYDVKM. The V end lost 8 bases, the J end lost 2 bases, and 17 bases lay between the germline ends. CDR3 protein: CASQTWTALTDTQYF. CDR3 bases: TGTGCCAGCCAAACCTGGACAGCCCTCACAGATACGCAGTATTTT.

This chain connects TRBV13 to TRBJ2-2; D call uncertain. Germline assignment: CDR1 PRHDT and CDR2 FYEKMQ (reference sequence). The CDR3 has 14 amino acids. The V and J ends lost 8 bases and 4 bases respectively, with 14 bases between them. Written as DNA, the CDR3 is TGTGCCAGCGCCTCGCGGATGGGCACCGGGGAGCTGTTTTTT. This sequence encodes CASASRMGTGELFF.

The CDR3 DNA follows: TGTGCCAGCACCTCCGGTCTAGCGGTCTCCTACGAGCAGTACTTC. Its translation is CASTSGLAVSYEQYF. The V call is TRBV28, the J call TRBJ2-7; 7 bases fit TRBD2. CDR3 length: 15 residues. The germline V gene has CDR1 MDHEN and CDR2 SYDVKM. V lost 7 bases and J lost 0; bases outside the gene matches: 9. Filled out from reference TRBV28 and TRBJ2-7, the complete variable domain reads DVKVTQSSRYLVKRTGEKVFLECVQDMDHENMFWYRQDPGLGLRLIYFSYDVKMKEKGDIPEGYSVSREKKERFSLILESASTNQTSMYLCASTSGLAVSYEQYFGPGTRLTVT.